This is a list of T cell receptor beta chains from one sample in a study of tumor-infiltrating lymphocytes in oesophageal squamous cell carcinoma. Using its own MiXCR run on the PCR reads, TCRdb lists one record per CDR3 protein. In the table there are approximately 11,000 distinct CDR3 sequences, around 60% of which are singletons. Sequenced input: esophageal tumor tissue. The source is a male donor with esophageal squamous cell carcinoma. Each CDR3 is given with its conserved first and last residue. A D gene is named only where the DNA matches it firmly. A clone size is listed for some rows: how often the clone was seen (once, few, many), or a class if it is expanded.

j_gene,abundance,v_gene,d_gene,CDR3nt,CDR3aa
TRBJ1-4,.,TRBV6-1,TRBD1,TGTGCCAGCAGCCGGACAGGGATTAATGAAAAACTGTTTTTT,CASSRTGINEKLFF
TRBJ2-1,.,TRBV11-3,TRBD2,TGTGCCAGCAGCTTAGGACTAGCGGGAGGAGCGTATGAGCAGTTCTTC,CASSLGLAGGAYEQFF
TRBJ2-7,.,TRBV12-3/TRBV12-4,.,TGTGCCAGCAGTTTCAGGAACTACGAGCAGTACTTC,CASSFRNYEQYF
TRBJ2-1,.,TRBV7-6,TRBD2,TGTGCCAGCAGTTCCACTAGCGAAAGCTCCTACAATGAGCAGTTCTTC,CASSSTSESSYNEQFF
TRBJ2-1,.,TRBV24-1,.,TGTGCCACCAGTGATTTATACAGGGATAATGAGCAGTTCTTC,CATSDLYRDNEQFF
TRBJ2-7,.,TRBV7-9,TRBD2,TGTGCCAGCAGCCCAATAGCGGGAAAGGGAGTTGAGCAGTACTTC,CASSPIAGKGVEQYF
TRBJ2-3,few,TRBV7-8,.,TGTGCCAGCAGGCCGGACACTTCTACCACAGATACGCAGTATTTT,CASRPDTSTTDTQYF
TRBJ2-5,.,TRBV7-2,TRBD2,TGTGCCAGCAGCTTAGGCGGTAGCGGGAGGGTTCAAGAGACCCAGTACTTC,CASSLGGSGRVQETQYF
TRBJ2-1,few,TRBV7-6,TRBD1,TGTGCCAGCAGCTCTCGCCCCGACAGGGGGCGGGGTGAGCAGTTCTTC,CASSSRPDRGRGEQFF
TRBJ2-4,.,TRBV7-6,.,TGTGCCAGCAGCTTTACATGGAGCTCCTACAATGAGCAGTACTTC,CASSFTWSSYNEQYF
TRBJ2-7,.,TRBV11-2,.,TGTGCCAGCAGCTTATCGGGACGGTCCTACGAGCAGTACTTC,CASSLSGRSYEQYF
TRBJ2-7,.,TRBV15,.,TGTGCCACCAGCAGAGCCAAGAGCAGATACGCAGTATTC,CATSRAKSRYAVF
TRBJ2-3,few,TRBV7-6,.,TGTGCCAGCAGCTTAGAGTATCCAGATACGCAGTATTTT,CASSLEYPDTQYF
TRBJ2-4,.,TRBV7-4,.,TGTGCCAGCAGCTTAGCGCTCTCACAGGGATTGACCAAAAACATTCAGTACTTC,CASSLALSQGLTKNIQYF
TRBJ2-7,few,TRBV5-1,TRBD1,TGCGCCAGCAGGATCGGACAGGCGGCCTACGAGCAGTACTTC,CASRIGQAAYEQYF
TRBJ2-3,.,TRBV7-2,.,TGTGCCAGCAGCGGCAACTTTGCAGATACGCAGTATTTT,CASSGNFADTQYF